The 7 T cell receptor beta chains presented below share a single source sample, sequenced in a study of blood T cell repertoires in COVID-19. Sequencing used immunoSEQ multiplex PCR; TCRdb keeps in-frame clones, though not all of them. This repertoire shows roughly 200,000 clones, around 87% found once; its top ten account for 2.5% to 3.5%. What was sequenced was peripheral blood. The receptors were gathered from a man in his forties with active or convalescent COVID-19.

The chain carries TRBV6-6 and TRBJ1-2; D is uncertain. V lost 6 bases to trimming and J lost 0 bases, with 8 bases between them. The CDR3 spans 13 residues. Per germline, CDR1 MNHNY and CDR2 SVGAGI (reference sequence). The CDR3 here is CASSPTTNYGYTF. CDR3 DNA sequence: TGTGCCAGCAGCCCAACTACTAACTATGGCTACACCTTC.

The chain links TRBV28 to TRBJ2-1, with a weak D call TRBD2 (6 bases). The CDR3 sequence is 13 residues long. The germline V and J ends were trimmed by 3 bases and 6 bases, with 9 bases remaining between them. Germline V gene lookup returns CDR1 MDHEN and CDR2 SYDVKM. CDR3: CASSFRGCNEQFF. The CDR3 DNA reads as TGTGCCAGCAGTTTTCGGGGGTGCAATGAGCAGTTCTTC.

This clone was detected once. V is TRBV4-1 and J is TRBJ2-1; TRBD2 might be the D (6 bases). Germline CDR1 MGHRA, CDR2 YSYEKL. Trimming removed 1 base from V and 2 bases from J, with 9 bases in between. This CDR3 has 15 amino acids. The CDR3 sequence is CASSQVAGPYNEQFF. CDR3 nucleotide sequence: TGCGCCAGCAGCCAAGTGGCGGGGCCCTACAATGAGCAGTTCTTC.

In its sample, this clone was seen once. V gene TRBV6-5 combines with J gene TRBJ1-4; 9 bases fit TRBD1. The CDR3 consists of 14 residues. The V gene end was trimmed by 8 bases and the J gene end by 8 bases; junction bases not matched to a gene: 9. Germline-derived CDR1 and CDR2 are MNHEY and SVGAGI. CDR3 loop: CASGTGSSGEKLFF. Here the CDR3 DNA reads TGTGCCAGCGGGACAGGGAGTAGTGGGGAAAAACTGTTTTTT.

This chain's CDR3 is CASGGGRNTEAFF. The DNA for the CDR3 is TGTGCCAGCGGCGGGGGACGGAACACTGAAGCTTTCTTT. The gene calls are TRBV12-3 or TRBV12-4 and TRBJ1-1, with D maybe TRBD1 (5 bases). V was shortened by 8 bases and J by 1 base, with 11 bases between the two germline ends. The CDR3 covers 13 residues.

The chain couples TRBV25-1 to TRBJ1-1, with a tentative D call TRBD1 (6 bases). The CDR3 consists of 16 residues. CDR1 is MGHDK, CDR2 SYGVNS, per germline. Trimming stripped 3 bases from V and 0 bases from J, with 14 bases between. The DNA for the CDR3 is TGTGCCAGCAGTGATTGGGGGGGCCTTATGAACACTGAAGCTTTCTTT. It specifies CASSDWGGLMNTEAFF.

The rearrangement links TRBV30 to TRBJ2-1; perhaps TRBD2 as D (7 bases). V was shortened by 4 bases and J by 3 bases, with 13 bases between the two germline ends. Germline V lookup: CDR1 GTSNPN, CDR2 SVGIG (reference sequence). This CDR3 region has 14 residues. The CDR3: CAWNIGGHYNEQFF. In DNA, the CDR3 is TGTGCCTGGAATATCGGGGGGCACTACAATGAGCAGTTCTTC.